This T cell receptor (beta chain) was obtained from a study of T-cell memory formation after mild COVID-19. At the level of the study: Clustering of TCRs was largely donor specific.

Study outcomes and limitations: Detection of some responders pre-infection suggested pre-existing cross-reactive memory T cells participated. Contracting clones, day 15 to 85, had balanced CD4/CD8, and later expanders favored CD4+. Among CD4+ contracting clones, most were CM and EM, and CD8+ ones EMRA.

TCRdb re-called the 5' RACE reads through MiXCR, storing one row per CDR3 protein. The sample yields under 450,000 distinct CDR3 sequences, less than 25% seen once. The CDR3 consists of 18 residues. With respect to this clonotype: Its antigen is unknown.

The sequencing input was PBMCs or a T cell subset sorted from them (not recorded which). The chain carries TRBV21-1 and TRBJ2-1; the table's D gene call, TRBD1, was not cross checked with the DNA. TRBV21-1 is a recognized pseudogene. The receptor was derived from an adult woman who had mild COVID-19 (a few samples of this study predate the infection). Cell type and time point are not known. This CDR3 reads CASSKRESGTGGNNEQFF. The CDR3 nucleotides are TGTGCCAGCAGCAAAAGGGAGTCCGGGACAGGGGGAAACAATGAGCAGTTCTTC.